Each of the 22 T cell receptor beta chains below was sequenced from the same sample in a study of cytomegalovirus exposure and HLA in healthy donors. The PCR was carried out with 60 Vbeta primers and 13 Jbeta primers. Clones were sequenced by immunoSEQ multiplex PCR, and TCRdb holds only the in-frame ones, with some missing. The repertoire holds 50,000 to 75,000 clones, with 80% as singletons. What was sequenced was PBMCs. Receptors were obtained from a woman between 35 and 50 years old in good health and CMV-seronegative.

This sequence joins TRBV18 and TRBJ2-7; D possibly corresponds to TRBD1 (6 bases). The CDR3 runs 15 residues. Per germline, CDR1 KGHSH and CDR2 LQKENI. Trimming took off 2 bases at V and 5 bases at J, with 16 bases between the two ends. The CDR3 nucleotides read TGTGCCAGCTCACCAATGGACAGCCAGGCCCACGAGCAGTACTTC. Translating it yields CASSPMDSQAHEQYF.

This sequence joins TRBV4-2 and TRBJ2-1; 13 bases agree with TRBD2. The CDR3 spans 16 residues. V lost 0 bases to trimming and J lost 8 bases; unmatched junction nucleotides: 4. Germline CDR1 is LGHNA and CDR2 is YNFKEQ. This chain's CDR3 is CASSQEGLAGVYEQFF. The DNA of the CDR3 is TGTGCCAGCAGCCAAGAAGGACTAGCGGGAGTATATGAGCAGTTCTTC.

V usage is TRBV27 and J usage is TRBJ1-2, with TRBD1 matching 7 bases. Germline loops: CDR1 MNHEY, CDR2 SMNVEV (reference sequence). V dropped 6 bases and J dropped 2; count of bases not matched to a gene: 3. The CDR3 loop spans 13 amino acids. The CDR3 spells CASRPGQNYGYTF. CDR3 coding DNA: TGTGCCAGCAGACCGGGACAGAACTATGGCTACACCTTC.

This sequence joins TRBV7-8 and TRBJ2-7; the match to TRBD2 covers 8 bases. This CDR3 spans 14 amino acids. The germline V gene encodes CDR1 SGHVS and CDR2 FQNEAQ. J gave up 5 bases and V 0 bases, and 3 bases lay outside the gene matches. The CDR3 sequence: CASSLAAGGNEQYF. The CDR3 DNA follows: TGTGCCAGCAGCTTAGCGGCGGGAGGCAACGAGCAGTACTTC.

The rearrangement joins TRBV12-1 to TRBJ2-3; the DNA was not used to check the table's D call, TRBD2. TRBV12-1 is labeled a pseudogene. This CDR3 spans 20 amino acids. The CDR3 here is CASSPTTTSGRPSSTDTQYF. CDR3 coding DNA: TGTGCCAGCAGCCCGACTACGACTAGCGGGAGACCTTCTTCCACAGATACGCAGTATTTT.

The chain carries TRBV19 and TRBJ2-2, with D unresolved. V was trimmed by 5 bases and J by 6 bases, leaving 13 bases between them. This CDR3 is 14 amino acids long. Germline CDR1 is LNHDA and CDR2 is SQIVND (reference sequence). CDR3 residues: CASSRLDGAGELFF. For the CDR3, the DNA is TGTGCCAGTAGTCGCCTCGATGGAGCCGGGGAGCTGTTTTTT.

The rearrangement links TRBV6-5 to TRBJ2-1, with 11 bases lining up with TRBD2. The V and J ends lost 6 bases and 7 bases, in that order; junction bases with no gene match: 8. CDR1 and CDR2 from the germline V gene are MNHEY and SVGAGI. The CDR3 length is 15 residues. In DNA, the CDR3 is TGTGCCAGCAGGGACGGGACTAGCGGTTTGAATGAGCAGTTCTTC. Its protein is CASRDGTSGLNEQFF.

V is TRBV5-1 and J is TRBJ2-5; TRBD1 matches 7 bases. The V gene's germline CDR1 is SGHRS and CDR2 YFSETQ. This CDR3 region has 15 residues. With 4 bases clipped from V and 2 bases from J, the junction kept 8 bases outside the gene matches. The CDR3 spells CASSPNPGQQETQYF. The CDR3 nucleotides read TGCGCCAGCAGCCCAAATCCGGGACAGCAAGAGACCCAGTACTTC.

CDR3 residues: CASSVELSGIAYNEQFF. The CDR3 DNA sequence: TGTGCCAGCAGCGTAGAATTGTCGGGGATCGCGTACAATGAGCAGTTCTTC. V is TRBV9 and J is TRBJ2-1, with D tentatively TRBD2 (5 bases). The V and J ends lost 0 bases and 4 bases respectively, with 17 bases between them. The CDR3 length is 17 residues. Germline CDR1 reads SGDLS; CDR2 reads YYNGEE.

This clone was seen a few times. The chain has TRBV5-1 and TRBJ1-2, with D tentatively TRBD1 (6 bases). Per the germline V gene, CDR1 is SGHRS and CDR2 is YFSETQ. The CDR3 covers 14 residues. V lost 4 bases, J lost 6 bases, and 16 bases lay in between. The CDR3 loop reads CASSLSKGGNGYTF. In nucleotides, the CDR3 is TGCGCCAGCAGCCTCTCAAAGGGGGGGAATGGCTACACCTTC.

The gene calls are TRBV7-3 and TRBJ2-2, with 7 nucleotides matching TRBD1. J was trimmed by 4 bases and V by 2 bases; bases with no gene match: 4. The V gene's germline CDR1 is SGHTA and CDR2 FQGTGA. CDR3 length: 15 amino acids. The CDR3 nucleotides are TGTGCCAGCAGCTTAGGCAGGGGGTTCACCGGGGAGCTGTTTTTT. Translating it yields CASSLGRGFTGELFF.

The chain combines TRBV27 with TRBJ1-5; D gene unclear. Trimming shortened V by 2 bases and J by 4 bases, and 9 bases separated the two germline ends. From germline, CDR1 is MNHEY and CDR2 SMNVEV (reference sequence). The CDR3 is 14 amino acids. The CDR3 here is CASSLEGPNQPQHF. The CDR3 nucleotides read TGTGCCAGCAGTTTAGAGGGCCCTAATCAGCCCCAGCATTTT.

This clone was recorded only once. This chain uses TRBV30 with TRBJ1-5; no definite D call. Germline V gene lookup returns CDR1 GTSNPN and CDR2 SVGIG (reference sequence). The CDR3 loop spans 13 amino acids. Trimming took 2 bases from V and 3 from J, leaving 8 bases between them. The CDR3 region has the DNA TGTGCCTGGAGTTTCCAGAACAATCAGCCCCAGCATTTT. This codes for CAWSFQNNQPQHF.

The gene calls are TRBV6-1 and TRBJ1-6; D unclear. Trimming shortened V by 1 base and J by 11 bases, and 9 bases separated the two germline ends. This CDR3 is 13 amino acids long. From germline, CDR1 is MNHNS and CDR2 SASEGT. The CDR3 spells CASSEGAKPPLHF. CDR3 nucleotides: TGTGCCAGCAGTGAAGGGGCAAAACCACCCCTCCACTTT.

The chain has TRBV19 and TRBJ2-2; 12 bases agree with TRBD2. Germline trimming cut 7 bases from V and 5 bases from J; bases unmatched to any gene: 5. CDR1 is LNHDA, CDR2 SQIVND, per germline (reference sequence). The CDR3 has 15 residues. CDR3 in amino acids: CASTLTSGRTGELFF. The CDR3 bases are TGTGCCAGTACCTTAACTAGCGGGAGGACCGGGGAGCTGTTTTTT.

The gene calls are TRBV15 and TRBJ2-7; 9 bases line up with TRBD1. The germline gives CDR1 LNHNV, CDR2 YYDKDF (reference sequence). V gave up 6 bases and J gave up 4 bases; unmatched junction bases: 13. The CDR3 runs to 16 residues. CDR3 sequence reads: CATRPQDGTGRYEQYF. The CDR3 coding sequence is TGTGCCACCAGGCCCCAGGACGGGACAGGGCGTTACGAGCAGTACTTC.

This rearrangement joins TRBV4-1 to TRBJ2-7, with a tentative D call TRBD1 (6 bases). The germline CDR1 and CDR2 sequences are MGHRA and YSYEKL. V was trimmed by 6 bases and J by 7 bases, leaving 16 bases between them. CDR3 length: 13 residues. DNA of the CDR3: TGCGCCAGCAGTTTTACAGGGTCGGGGGAGCAGTACTTC. Translated, it gives CASSFTGSGEQYF.

The chain uses TRBV28 and TRBJ2-3; 9 bases are a match to TRBD2. Germline CDR1 MDHEN, CDR2 SYDVKM. V gave up 6 bases and J gave up 3 bases; unmatched junction bases: 22. There are 20 residues in the CDR3. CDR3 DNA: TGTGCCAGCAGCCCACTCAAAGGGAGCGGGAGGCGCCCGGGGACAGATACGCAGTATTTT. Its protein is CASSPLKGSGRRPGTDTQYF.

This chain connects TRBV27 to TRBJ2-2; D is possibly TRBD2 (7 bases). This CDR3 is built from 15 residues. Per the germline V gene, CDR1 is MNHEY and CDR2 is SMNVEV (reference sequence). Trimming took 2 bases from V and 5 from J, leaving 12 bases between them. Here the CDR3 reads CASSLGGGVTGELFF. The CDR3 bases are TGTGCCAGCAGTTTAGGAGGGGGGGTGACCGGGGAGCTGTTTTTT.

This clone came up once. The chain employs TRBV27 and TRBJ2-1, with 9 nucleotides matching TRBD2. Germline V gives CDR1 MNHEY, CDR2 SMNVEV (reference sequence). CDR3 length: 15 residues. V lost 7 bases, J lost 9 bases, and 13 bases stayed unmatched. The CDR3 loop is CASIGLAGDSREQFF. CDR3 nucleotides: TGTGCCAGCATAGGCTTAGCGGGAGACTCGCGTGAGCAGTTCTTC.

The rearrangement joins TRBV5-8 to TRBJ1-2; D may be TRBD1 (5 bases). This CDR3 contains 14 residues. Germline CDR1 and CDR2: SGHTS and YDEGEE. V shed 6 bases and J shed 4 bases, with 16 bases lying between them. The CDR3, as DNA: TGTGCCAGCAAGCCGCTTGGGGGAGGCTATGGCTACACCTTC. This translates into CASKPLGGGYGYTF.

The J gene is TRBJ2-7, the V gene TRBV19, with D hard to call. The CDR3 covers 12 residues. The germline V and J ends were trimmed by 4 bases and 2 bases, with 6 bases remaining between them. Germline assignment: CDR1 LNHDA and CDR2 SQIVND (reference sequence). CDR3 region: CASSSGTYEQYF. Here the CDR3 DNA reads TGTGCCAGTAGTAGCGGTACCTACGAGCAGTACTTC.